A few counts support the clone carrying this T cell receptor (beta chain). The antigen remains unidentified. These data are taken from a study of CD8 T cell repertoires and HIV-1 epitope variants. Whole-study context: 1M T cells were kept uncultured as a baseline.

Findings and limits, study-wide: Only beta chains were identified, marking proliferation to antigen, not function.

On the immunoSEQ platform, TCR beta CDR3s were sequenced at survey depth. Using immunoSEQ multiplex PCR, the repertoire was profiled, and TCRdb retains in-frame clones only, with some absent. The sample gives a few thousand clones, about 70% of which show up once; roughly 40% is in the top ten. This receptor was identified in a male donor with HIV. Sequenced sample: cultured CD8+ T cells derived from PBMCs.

The CDR3 sequence: CASSPTRSSYNSPLHF. DNA for the CDR3: TGTGCCAGCAGTCCGACAAGGAGCTCCTATAATTCACCCCTCCACTTT. This rearrangement joins TRBV6-6 to TRBJ1-6; unclear D gene. The germline V and J ends were trimmed by 5 bases and 0 bases, with 11 bases remaining between them. Germline lookup yields CDR1 MNHNY and CDR2 SVGAGI (reference sequence). The CDR3 runs 16 residues.